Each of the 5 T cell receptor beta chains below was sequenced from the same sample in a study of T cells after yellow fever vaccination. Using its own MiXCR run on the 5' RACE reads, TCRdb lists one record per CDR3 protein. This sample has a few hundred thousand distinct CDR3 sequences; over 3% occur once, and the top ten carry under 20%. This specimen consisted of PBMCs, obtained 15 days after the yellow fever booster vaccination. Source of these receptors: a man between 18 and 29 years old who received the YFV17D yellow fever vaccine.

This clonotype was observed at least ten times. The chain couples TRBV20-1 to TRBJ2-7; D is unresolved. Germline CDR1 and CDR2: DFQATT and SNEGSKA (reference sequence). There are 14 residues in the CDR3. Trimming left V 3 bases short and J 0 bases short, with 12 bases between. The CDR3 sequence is CSASTNINSYEQYV. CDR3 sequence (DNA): TGCAGTGCTAGCACAAACATCAACTCCTACGAGCAGTACGTC.

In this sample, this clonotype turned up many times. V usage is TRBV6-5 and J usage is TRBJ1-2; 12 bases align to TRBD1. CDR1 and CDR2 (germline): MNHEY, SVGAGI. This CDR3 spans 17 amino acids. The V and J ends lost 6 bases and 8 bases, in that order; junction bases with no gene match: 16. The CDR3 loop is CASRLRPGQGAIGGYTF. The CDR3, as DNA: TGTGCCAGCAGACTCCGCCCGGGACAGGGGGCGATTGGCGGCTACACCTTC.

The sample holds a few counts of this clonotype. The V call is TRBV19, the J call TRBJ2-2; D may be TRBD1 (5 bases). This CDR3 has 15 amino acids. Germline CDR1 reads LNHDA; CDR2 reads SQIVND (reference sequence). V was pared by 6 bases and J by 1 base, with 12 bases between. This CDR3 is CASSELGLNTGELFF. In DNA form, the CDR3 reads TGTGCCAGTAGCGAACTGGGGCTGAACACCGGGGAGCTGTTTTTT.

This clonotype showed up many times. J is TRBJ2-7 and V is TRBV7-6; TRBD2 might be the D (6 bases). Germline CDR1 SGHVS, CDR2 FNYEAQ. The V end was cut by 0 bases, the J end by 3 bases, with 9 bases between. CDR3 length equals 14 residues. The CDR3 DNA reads TGTGCCAGCAGCTTAGCGGCGACTAGCTACGAGCAGTACTTC. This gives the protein CASSLAATSYEQYF.

CDR3 protein: CASSLGSPGANVLTF. The CDR3 DNA follows: TGTGCCAGCAGCTTGGGAAGCCCTGGGGCCAACGTCCTGACTTTC. The gene calls are TRBV5-4 and TRBJ2-6; D gene unclear. Germline CDR1 is SGHNT and CDR2 is YYREEE (reference sequence). V was pared by 0 bases and J by 2 bases, with 6 bases between. The CDR3 is 15 residues long.